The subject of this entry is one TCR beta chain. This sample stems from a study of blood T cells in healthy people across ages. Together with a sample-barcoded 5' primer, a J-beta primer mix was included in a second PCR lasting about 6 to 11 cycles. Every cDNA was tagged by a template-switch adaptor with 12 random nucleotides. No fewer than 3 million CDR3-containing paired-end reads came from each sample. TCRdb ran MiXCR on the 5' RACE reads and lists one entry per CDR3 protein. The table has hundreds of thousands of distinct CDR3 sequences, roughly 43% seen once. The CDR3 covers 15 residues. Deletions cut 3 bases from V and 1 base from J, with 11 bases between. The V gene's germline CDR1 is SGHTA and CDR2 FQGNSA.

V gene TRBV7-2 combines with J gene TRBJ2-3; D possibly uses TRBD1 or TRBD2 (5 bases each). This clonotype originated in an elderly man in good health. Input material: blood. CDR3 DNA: TGTGCCAGCAGCTTTGGGGGACGCCGCACAGATACGCAGTATTTT. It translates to CASSFGGRRTDTQYF.